The sequence of this T cell receptor beta chain was determined in a study of cytomegalovirus exposure and HLA in healthy donors. About the research overall: Among over 350 genotyped donors, approximately 80% fell in the Caucasian-associated ancestry cluster.

Points on this clone: Its antigen is undetermined.

General study findings and limits: Rare sequences made up most TCRs, while some public TCRs were found in many donors. Prior analysis indicated that the majority of TCR beta V segments exhibited productivity approximately 87% or approximately 30% of the time. A later analysis linked a missense variant in DCLRE1C to the trimming of TCR beta V and J genes.

The CDR3 spans 19 residues. From germline, CDR1 is SGDLS and CDR2 YYNGEE. V gave up 4 bases and J gave up 0 bases; unmatched junction bases: 10. Primers: 60 Vbeta forward and 13 Jbeta reverse. The repertoire was sequenced with immunoSEQ multiplex PCR; TCRdb's copy has only in-frame clones and lacks some. The table shows fewer than 140,000 clones, with approximately 80% occurring only once. The genes are TRBV9 and TRBJ2-2; TRBD2 agrees at 12 bases. Sequenced: PBMCs. The sequence was collected from a man aged 50 to 59 in good health and CMV-seronegative. CDR3 in DNA: TGTGCCAGCAGCCCCCGTCGGACTAGCGGGGCCGCGAACACCGGGGAGCTGTTTTTT. Its translation: CASSPRRTSGAANTGELFF.